The rows below give T cell receptor beta chains drawn from one sample of a study of Graves' ophthalmopathy and Graves' hyperthyroidism. TCRdb redid the calling of the multiplex PCR reads with MiXCR, one entry per CDR3 protein. The table includes around 1.1 million distinct CDR3 sequences, less than 45% detected once. Source material: peripheral blood or thyroid tissue (not recorded which). Receptor source: an adult man with Graves' hyperthyroidism. The CDR3 runs from the conserved cysteine through the conserved F or W. A D gene is named only where the DNA matches it firmly. Size is stated for part of the rows, as once, few or many counts, or as a class when the clone is expanded.

clone size	J gene	V gene	D gene	CDR3 protein	CDR3 DNA
.	TRBJ1-2	TRBV25-1	TRBD1	CASSDRDRAYGYTF	TGTGCCAGCAGTGACCGGGACAGGGCGTATGGCTACACCTTC
.	TRBJ2-7	TRBV20-1	TRBD2	CSARTSGMYEQYF	TGCAGTGCTCGAACTAGCGGGATGTACGAGCAGTACTTC
.	TRBJ2-7	TRBV7-9	.	CASSRLNPYEQYF	TGTGCCAGCAGCCGACTGAATCCCTACGAGCAGTACTTC
few	TRBJ1-4	TRBV4-3	.	CASSQDLYRRDGEKLFF	TGCGCCAGCAGCCAAGATTTATACAGGAGGGATGGCGAAAAACTGTTTTTT
many	TRBJ1-1	TRBV10-3	TRBD1	CAIRGDSNTEAFF	TGTGCCATCAGGGGGGACAGTAACACTGAAGCTTTCTTT
many	TRBJ1-6	TRBV7-2	.	CASSPHDGGARSPLHF	TGTGCCAGCAGCCCACATGACGGAGGAGCAAGGTCACCCCTCCACTTT
.	TRBJ1-5	TRBV19	.	CASTWQGLHQPQHF	TGTGCCAGTACTTGGCAGGGACTTCATCAGCCCCAGCATTTT
.	TRBJ2-5	TRBV29-1	TRBD1	CSARRDRTQYF	TGCAGCGCACGACGGGACAGGACCCAGTACTTC
few	TRBJ2-2	TRBV9	.	CASSVSGILGELFF	TGTGCCAGCAGCGTTTCCGGAATCTTAGGGGAGCTGTTTTTT
few	TRBJ2-7	TRBV4-1	.	CASSPKNPDSNYEQYF	TGCGCCAGCAGCCCTAAAAACCCCGATTCCAACTACGAGCAGTACTTC
few	TRBJ1-5	TRBV10-3	.	CASSRDGLGNQPQHF	TGTGCCAGCAGCCGGGACGGGTTGGGGAATCAGCCCCAGCATTTT
.	TRBJ2-3	TRBV20-1	TRBD2	CSARDHLAGGPKDTQYF	TGCAGTGCTAGAGATCATCTAGCGGGGGGGCCGAAAGATACGCAGTATTTT
.	TRBJ2-5	TRBV5-6	.	CASSSLGLTSQETQYF	TGTGCCAGCAGCTCTCTGGGACTCACATCACAAGAGACCCAGTACTTC
few	TRBJ1-2	TRBV20-1	TRBD1	CSARDTGTGDKANYGYTF	TGCAGTGCTAGAGACACCGGGACAGGGGATAAAGCTAACTATGGCTACACCTTC
many	TRBJ2-2	TRBV29-1	.	CSVGDSRELFF	TGCAGCGTGGGGGACTCCCGGGAGCTGTTTTTT
many	TRBJ1-2	TRBV7-8	.	CASSLVSGKGGYTF	TGTGCCAGCAGCTTAGTGTCAGGGAAAGGTGGCTACACCTTC
many	TRBJ1-2	TRBV2	.	CASSPTLHGYTF	TGTGCCAGCAGTCCTACGCTCCATGGCTACACCTTC
many	TRBJ1-2	TRBV12-3/TRBV12-4	.	CASTPVGSYGYTF	TGTGCCAGCACGCCGGTGGGTTCGTATGGCTACACCTTC
.	TRBJ1-1	TRBV10-3	.	CAITPDGVRVGYTEAFF	TGTGCCATCACTCCGGACGGAGTAAGGGTGGGGTACACTGAAGCTTTCTTT
many	TRBJ2-7	TRBV20-1	TRBD2	CSAMPGLGTYEQYF	TGCAGTGCAATGCCGGGACTAGGAACCTACGAGCAGTACTTC
many	TRBJ2-7	TRBV20-1	.	CSANHATGEQYF	TGCAGTGCCAACCACGCTACCGGCGAGCAGTACTTC
once	TRBJ1-4	TRBV29-1	.	CSVDGGGGLFF	TGCAGCGTTGATGGGGGGGGGGGACTGTTTTTT
many	TRBJ1-6	TRBV7-2	.	CASSFSKPGPRNSPLHF	TGTGCCAGCAGCTTCTCAAAACCGGGACCGAGGAATTCACCCCTCCACTTT
many	TRBJ1-6	TRBV7-8	TRBD1	CASSLYDRGTNSPLHF	TGTGCCAGCAGCTTGTACGACAGGGGAACGAATTCACCCCTCCACTTT
few	TRBJ2-7	TRBV25-1	.	CASTRAGPPYEQYF	TGTGCCAGCACCCGGGCGGGACCCCCCTACGAGCAGTACTTC
.	TRBJ1-1	TRBV15	TRBD1	CAPGQRTPGTEAFF	TGTGCCCCGGGACAGAGAACTCCGGGGACTGAAGCTTTCTTT
once	TRBJ2-7	TRBV29-1	TRBD2	CSLGLAAYEQYF	TGCAGCTTGGGACTAGCGGCCTACGAGCAGTACTTC
few	TRBJ1-5	TRBV7-2	TRBD1	CASSPRFGQGGGQPQHF	TGTGCCAGCAGCCCACGTTTCGGACAGGGAGGCGGTCAGCCCCAGCATTTT